This entry features one T cell receptor beta chain sequence. This record comes from a study of blood T cell repertoires in COVID-19. Overall study: Samples of COVID-19 (acute and convalescent) were obtained from the United States, Italy and Spain. Sources were T cells, B-cell-depleted T cells, or PBMCs; the material itself was cDNA or gDNA.

The germline V gene encodes CDR1 SGHAT and CDR2 FQNNGV. This CDR3 has 16 residues. Trimming cost V 5 bases and J 7 bases, with 24 bases left between them. Methods used by the authors: Amplification of reference gene primers provided the estimated nucleated cell counts. TCRdb keeps only in-frame clones here, not all; method: immunoSEQ multiplex PCR. That table furnishes V, J and clone size, whereas the DNA furnished D and trimming. Of tens of thousands of clones in the sample, approximately 78% are singletons; the top ten hold around 14%. The genes are TRBV11-2 and TRBJ2-7; D might be TRBD2 (6 bases). The clonotype originates from a human donor with acute or convalescent COVID-19. The donor label of this sample is uncertain. The material sequenced was peripheral blood. CDR3 protein: CASSPSWFGSAGEQYF. In nucleotides, the CDR3 is TGTGCCAGCAGCCCTTCTTGGTTCGGGTCGGCGGGGGAGCAGTACTTC.